This paragraph covers one T cell receptor beta chain sequence. The antigen is not known. The data belong to a study of T-cell memory formation after mild COVID-19. At the level of the study: Clusters were largely donor specific.

Findings of the study overall: Contracting clones localized mainly to CM and EM when CD4+ and mainly to EMRA when CD8+.

V lost 5 bases to trimming and J lost 0 bases; unmatched junction nucleotides: 11. The CDR3 is 17 residues long. The 5'RACE method, run with constant-segment primers, produced TCR alpha and TCR beta cDNA libraries (carrying sample barcodes and UMIs). TCRdb redid the calling of the 5' RACE reads with MiXCR, one entry per CDR3 protein. This sample yields around 390,000 distinct CDR3 sequences, of which around a sixth are seen a single time; roughly 21% belongs to the top ten. The chain uses TRBV12-3 or TRBV12-4 and TRBJ2-3; 7 bases fit TRBD1. The sequence was collected from a man younger than 35 who had mild COVID-19 (a few samples of this study predate the infection). Cell type and time point are not known. Material: PBMCs or a T cell subset sorted from them (not recorded which). CDR3: CASSPYSDRISTDTQYF. The DNA for the CDR3 is TGTGCCAGCAGTCCTTACTCGGACAGGATAAGCACAGATACGCAGTATTTT.